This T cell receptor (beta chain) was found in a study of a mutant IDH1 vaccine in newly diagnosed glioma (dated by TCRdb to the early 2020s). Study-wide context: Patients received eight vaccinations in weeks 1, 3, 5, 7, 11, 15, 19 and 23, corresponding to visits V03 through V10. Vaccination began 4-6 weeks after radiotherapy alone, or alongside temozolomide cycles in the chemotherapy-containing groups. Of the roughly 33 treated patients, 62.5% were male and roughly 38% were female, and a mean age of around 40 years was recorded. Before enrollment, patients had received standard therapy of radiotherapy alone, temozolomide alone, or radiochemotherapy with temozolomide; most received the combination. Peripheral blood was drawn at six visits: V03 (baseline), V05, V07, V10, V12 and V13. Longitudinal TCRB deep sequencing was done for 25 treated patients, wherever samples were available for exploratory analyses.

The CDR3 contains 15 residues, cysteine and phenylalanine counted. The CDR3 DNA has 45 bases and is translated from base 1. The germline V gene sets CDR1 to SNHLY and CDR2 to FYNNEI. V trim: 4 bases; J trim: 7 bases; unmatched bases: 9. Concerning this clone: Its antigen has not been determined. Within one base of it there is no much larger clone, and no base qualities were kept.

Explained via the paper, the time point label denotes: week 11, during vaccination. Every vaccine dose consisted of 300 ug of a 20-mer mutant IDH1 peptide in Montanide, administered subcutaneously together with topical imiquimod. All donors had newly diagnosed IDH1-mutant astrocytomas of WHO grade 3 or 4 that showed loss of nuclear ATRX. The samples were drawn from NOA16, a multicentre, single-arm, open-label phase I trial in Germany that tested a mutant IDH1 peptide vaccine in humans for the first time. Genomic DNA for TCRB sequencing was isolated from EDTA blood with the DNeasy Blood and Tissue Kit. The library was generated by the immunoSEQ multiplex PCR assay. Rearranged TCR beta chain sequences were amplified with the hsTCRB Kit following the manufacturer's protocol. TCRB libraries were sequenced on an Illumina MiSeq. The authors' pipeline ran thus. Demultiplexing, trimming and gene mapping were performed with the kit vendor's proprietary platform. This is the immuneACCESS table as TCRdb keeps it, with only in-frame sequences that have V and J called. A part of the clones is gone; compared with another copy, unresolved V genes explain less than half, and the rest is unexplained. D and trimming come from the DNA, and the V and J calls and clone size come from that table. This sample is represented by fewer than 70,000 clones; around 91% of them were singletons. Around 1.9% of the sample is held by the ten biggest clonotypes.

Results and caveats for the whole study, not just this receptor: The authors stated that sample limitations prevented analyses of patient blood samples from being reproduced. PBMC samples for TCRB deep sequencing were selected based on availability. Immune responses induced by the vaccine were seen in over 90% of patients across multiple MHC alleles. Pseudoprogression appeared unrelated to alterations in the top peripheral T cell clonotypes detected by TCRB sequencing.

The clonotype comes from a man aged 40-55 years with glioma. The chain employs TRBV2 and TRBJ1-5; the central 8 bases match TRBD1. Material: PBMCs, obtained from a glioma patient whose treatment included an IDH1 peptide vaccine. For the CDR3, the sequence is CASSVLDRDNQPQHF. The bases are TGTGCCAGCAGTGTCCTGGACAGGGACAACCAGCCCCAGCATTTT.